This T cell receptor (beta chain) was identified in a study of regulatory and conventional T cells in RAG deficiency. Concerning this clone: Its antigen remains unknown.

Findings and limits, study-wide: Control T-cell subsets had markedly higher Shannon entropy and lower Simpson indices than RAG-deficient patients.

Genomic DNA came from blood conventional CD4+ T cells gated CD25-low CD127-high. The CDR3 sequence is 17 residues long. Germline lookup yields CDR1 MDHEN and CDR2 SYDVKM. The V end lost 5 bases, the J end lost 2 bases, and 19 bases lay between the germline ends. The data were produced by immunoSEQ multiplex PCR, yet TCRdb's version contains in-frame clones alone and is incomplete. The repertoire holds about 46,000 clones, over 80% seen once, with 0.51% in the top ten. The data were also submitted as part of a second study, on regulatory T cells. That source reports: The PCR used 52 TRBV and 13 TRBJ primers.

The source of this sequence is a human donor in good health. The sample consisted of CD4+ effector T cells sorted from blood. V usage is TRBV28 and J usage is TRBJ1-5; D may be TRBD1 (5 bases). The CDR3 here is CASSPKTRTRGNQPQHF. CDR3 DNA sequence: TGTGCCAGCAGTCCCAAAACCCGGACAAGGGGCAATCAGCCCCAGCATTTT.